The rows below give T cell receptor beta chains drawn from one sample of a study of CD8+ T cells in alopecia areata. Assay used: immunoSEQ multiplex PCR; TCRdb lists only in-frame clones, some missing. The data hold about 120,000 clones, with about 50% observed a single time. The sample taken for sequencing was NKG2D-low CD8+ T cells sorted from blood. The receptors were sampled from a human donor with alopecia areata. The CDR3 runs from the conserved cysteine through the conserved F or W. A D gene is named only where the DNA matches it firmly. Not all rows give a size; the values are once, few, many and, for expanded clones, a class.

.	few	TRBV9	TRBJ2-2	TGTGCCAGCAGCGTATCCGGGGAGCTGTTTTTT	CASSVSGELFF
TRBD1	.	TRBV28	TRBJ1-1	TGTGCCAGCAGCGCCTTGACAGGGGGCACTGAAGCTTTCTTT	CASSALTGGTEAFF
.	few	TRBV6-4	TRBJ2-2	TGTGCCAGCAGTGACGGGTACACCGGGGAGCTGTTTTTT	CASSDGYTGELFF
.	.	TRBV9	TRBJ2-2	TGTGCCAGCAGCGCGGACGGCGGGGAGCTGTTTTTT	CASSADGGELFF
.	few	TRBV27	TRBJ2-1	TGTGCCAGCAAAACACCGGAGTTCGATGAGCAGTTCTTC	CASKTPEFDEQFF
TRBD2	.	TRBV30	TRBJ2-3	TGTGCCTGGAGCAACGGACTAGCGGGACCCACAGATACGCAGTATTTT	CAWSNGLAGPTDTQYF
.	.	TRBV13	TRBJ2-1	TGTGCCAGCAGCTTAGGTCGGGATGAGCAGTTCTTC	CASSLGRDEQFF
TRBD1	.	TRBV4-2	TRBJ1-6	TGTGCCAGCAGCCATGGGACAGGGGTGTCACCCCTCCACTTT	CASSHGTGVSPLHF
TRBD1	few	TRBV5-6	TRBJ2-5	TGTGCCAGCAGCCAAACAGGGGGGGAGACCCAGTACTTC	CASSQTGGETQYF
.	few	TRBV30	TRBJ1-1	TGTGCCTGGGCCACCGACCCCATTGGGAACACTGAAGCTTTCTTT	CAWATDPIGNTEAFF
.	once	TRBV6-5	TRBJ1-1	TGTGCCAGCAGTTACAGGGCGGGGGAGACTGAAGCTTTCTTT	CASSYRAGETEAFF
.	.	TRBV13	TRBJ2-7	TGTGCCAGCAGCTTAAATGGGGCTGGCCACGAGCAGTACTTC	CASSLNGAGHEQYF
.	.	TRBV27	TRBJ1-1	TGTGCCAGCAGTTCCAGGGGAATGAACACTGAAGCTTTCTTT	CASSSRGMNTEAFF
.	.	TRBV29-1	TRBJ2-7	TGCAGCGCAGGTGGGCTGAACTACGAGCAGTACTTC	CSAGGLNYEQYF
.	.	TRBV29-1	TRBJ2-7	TGCAGCGTTGAAGATCAACTCAGGGCCGAGCAGTACTTC	CSVEDQLRAEQYF
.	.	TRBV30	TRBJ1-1	TGTGCCTGGAGTGCCTACAAACCGATGAACACTGAAGCTTTCTTT	CAWSAYKPMNTEAFF
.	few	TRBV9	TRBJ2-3	TGTGCCAGCAGCCTACAGGGTGAAATCACAGATACGCAGTATTTT	CASSLQGEITDTQYF
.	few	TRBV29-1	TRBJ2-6	TGCAGCGTTGAAGATCGATGGAAGGAGAGCTCTGGGGCCAACGTCCTGACTTTC	CSVEDRWKESSGANVLTF
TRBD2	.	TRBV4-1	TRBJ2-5	TGCGCCAGCAGCCAAGGAGTTTCGGGAGGGGAAGAGACCCAGTACTTC	CASSQGVSGGEETQYF
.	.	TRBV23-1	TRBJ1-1	TGCGCCAGCAGTCAACCCCAGGTGGGCAACGGACTGAACACTGAAGCTTTCTTT	CASSQPQVGNGLNTEAFF
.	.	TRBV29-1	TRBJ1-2	TGCAGCGTTGAGAAGAAGTGGGGAAATAACTATGGCTACACCTTC	CSVEKKWGNNYGYTF
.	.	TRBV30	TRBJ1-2	TGTGCCTGGAGTGCGGGGGCAAGGGACTATGGCTACACCTTC	CAWSAGARDYGYTF
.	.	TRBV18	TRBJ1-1	TGTGCCAGCTCAGGCAGACACGAAGCTTTCTTT	CASSGRHEAFF
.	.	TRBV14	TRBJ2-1	TGTGCCAGCAGCCAAGACTACAATGAGCAGTTCTTC	CASSQDYNEQFF
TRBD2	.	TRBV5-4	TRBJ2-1	TGTGCCAGCAACGGGGGGGATTCACTGAATGAGCAGTTCTTC	CASNGGDSLNEQFF
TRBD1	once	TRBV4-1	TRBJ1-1	TGCGCCAGCAGCCAACTAGACAGGGCTGAAGCTTTCTTT	CASSQLDRAEAFF
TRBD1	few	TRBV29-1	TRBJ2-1	TGCAGACGACAGGGGAGTGGGTTCTTC	CRRQGSGFF
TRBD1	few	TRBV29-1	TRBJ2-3	TGCAGCGTTGAACGGGGACAGGGGAGAACAGATACGCAGTATTTT	CSVERGQGRTDTQYF
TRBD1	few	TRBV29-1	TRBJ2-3	TGCAGCGCGACCGGGACAGGGGTGGCAGATACGCAGTATTTT	CSATGTGVADTQYF
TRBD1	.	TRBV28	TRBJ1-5	TGTGCCAGCAGCTTTCCGCGACAGGGGAGTTCCAATCAGCCCCAGCATTTT	CASSFPRQGSSNQPQHF
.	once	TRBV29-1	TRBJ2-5	TGCAGCGTGCGCGGGACGTCTGGGGCGGGAGAGACCCAGTACTTC	CSVRGTSGAGETQYF
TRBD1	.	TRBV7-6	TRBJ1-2	TGTGCCAGCAGCTTAGGCGAGGGGGCAGGTGGCTACACCTTC	CASSLGEGAGGYTF
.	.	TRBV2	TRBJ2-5	TGTGCCAGCGGAAAGTACCAAGAGACCCAGTACTTC	CASGKYQETQYF